The source of this TCR beta chain is a study of cytomegalovirus exposure and HLA in healthy donors. PCR used 60 Vbeta primers and 13 Jbeta primers. Using immunoSEQ multiplex PCR, the repertoire was profiled, and TCRdb retains in-frame clones only, with some absent. This table has around 120,000 clones, more than 65% appearing once. The TCR originated in a human donor in good health. Sequenced sample: PBMCs.

The CDR3 is CASSDGRERAEQYF. Written as DNA, the CDR3 is TGTGCCAGCAGTGACGGACGGGAGCGGGCCGAGCAGTACTTC. J is TRBJ2-7 and V is TRBV6-1; maybe TRBD2 (6 bases). Trimming removed 3 bases at V and 6 bases at J, with 15 bases between. Germline CDR1 and CDR2: MNHNS and SASEGT. The CDR3 runs to 14 residues.